Listed below are T cell receptor beta chains from one sample, sequenced in a study of metastatic and nonmetastatic thyroid tumors. TCRdb reanalyzed the PCR reads with MiXCR. The data contain around 45,000 clones, under 4% of them seen just once; the ten biggest clones take up 8% to 10%. The sample taken for sequencing was blood. Every receptor here comes from a female donor with papillary thyroid cancer or a benign thyroid nodule (not recorded which). Some clones in this sample may be carry-over from other donors' samples. Both conserved end residues are part of each CDR3. D genes are given only for firm matches. Some rows mark clone size as missing; the rest say once, few, many or name a class of expanded clone.

v_call: TRBV6-1
d_call: -
j_call: TRBJ1-5
clone_size: few
cdr3_aa: CASSQGGAQPQHF
cdr3_nt: TGTGCCAGCAGCCAGGGAGGGGCTCAGCCCCAGCATTTT

v_call: TRBV28
d_call: -
j_call: TRBJ1-5
clone_size: -
cdr3_aa: CASMAVAQPQHF
cdr3_nt: TGTGCCAGCATGGCAGTGGCTCAGCCCCAGCATTTT

v_call: TRBV19
d_call: -
j_call: TRBJ1-1
clone_size: many
cdr3_aa: CASTPPANTEAFF
cdr3_nt: TGTGCCAGTACCCCCCCAGCTAACACTGAAGCTTTCTTT

v_call: TRBV28
d_call: -
j_call: TRBJ1-2
clone_size: many
cdr3_aa: CASSFNKFSYTF
cdr3_nt: TGTGCCAGCAGTTTCAACAAGTTTTCCTACACCTTC

v_call: TRBV27
d_call: -
j_call: TRBJ1-1
clone_size: many
cdr3_aa: CASSSAGRGANTEAFF
cdr3_nt: TGTGCCAGCAGTTCCGCCGGAAGGGGAGCCAACACTGAAGCTTTCTTT

v_call: TRBV11-3
d_call: -
j_call: TRBJ1-1
clone_size: many
cdr3_aa: CASSENMNTEAFF
cdr3_nt: TGTGCCAGCAGCGAAAACATGAACACTGAAGCTTTCTTT

v_call: TRBV20-1
d_call: TRBD2
j_call: TRBJ2-1
clone_size: many
cdr3_aa: CSASPPSSGRAINEQFF
cdr3_nt: TGCAGTGCTAGCCCCCCGAGTAGCGGGAGGGCCATAAATGAGCAGTTCTTC

v_call: TRBV28
d_call: -
j_call: TRBJ1-2
clone_size: few
cdr3_aa: CANKGPGAGYTF
cdr3_nt: TGTGCCAACAAGGGGCCGGGGGCGGGCTACACCTTC

v_call: TRBV2
d_call: TRBD1
j_call: TRBJ1-6
clone_size: many
cdr3_aa: CAGSGTGGPLHF
cdr3_nt: TGTGCCGGATCCGGGACAGGGGGACCCCTCCACTTT

v_call: TRBV19
d_call: -
j_call: TRBJ1-6
clone_size: -
cdr3_aa: CASSTLERRGSPLHF
cdr3_nt: TGTGCCAGTAGTACCCTAGAACGGAGGGGATCACCCCTCCACTTT

v_call: TRBV19
d_call: TRBD2
j_call: TRBJ2-3
clone_size: many
cdr3_aa: CASQRGGYTDTQYF
cdr3_nt: TGTGCCAGTCAACGGGGGGGGTACACAGATACGCAGTATTTT

v_call: TRBV5-6
d_call: -
j_call: TRBJ2-7
clone_size: -
cdr3_aa: CASSFSGSNTYEQYF
cdr3_nt: TGTGCCAGCAGCTTCTCCGGGTCCAACACCTACGAGCAGTACTTC

v_call: TRBV5-8
d_call: TRBD1
j_call: TRBJ2-1
clone_size: -
cdr3_aa: CASSRTGVSYNEQFF
cdr3_nt: TGTGCCAGCAGCCGGACAGGGGTGTCCTACAATGAGCAGTTCTTC

v_call: TRBV9
d_call: -
j_call: TRBJ1-4
clone_size: many
cdr3_aa: CASSAFGTDEKLFF
cdr3_nt: TGTGCCAGCAGCGCCTTCGGGACGGACGAAAAACTGTTTTTT

v_call: TRBV6-1
d_call: TRBD2
j_call: TRBJ2-1
clone_size: few
cdr3_aa: CASGGLVQKVEQFF
cdr3_nt: TGTGCCAGCGGGGGACTAGTCCAAAAAGTGGAGCAGTTCTTC

v_call: TRBV7-8
d_call: TRBD1
j_call: TRBJ2-1
clone_size: few
cdr3_aa: CASSLAGTGGEQFF
cdr3_nt: TGTGCCAGCAGCTTAGCCGGAACAGGGGGCGAGCAGTTCTTC

v_call: TRBV6-2/TRBV6-3
d_call: -
j_call: TRBJ1-1
clone_size: many
cdr3_aa: CASRGGGTEAFF
cdr3_nt: TGTGCCAGCCGGGGAGGGGGCACTGAAGCTTTCTTT

v_call: TRBV20-1
d_call: TRBD2
j_call: TRBJ2-3
clone_size: few
cdr3_aa: CSASDGGGPDSDTQYF
cdr3_nt: TGCAGTGCTAGTGATGGCGGGGGGCCGGATTCCGATACGCAGTATTTT

v_call: TRBV6-1
d_call: -
j_call: TRBJ2-2
clone_size: few
cdr3_aa: CASSLNQWAGELFF
cdr3_nt: TGTGCCAGCAGTCTTAATCAGTGGGCCGGGGAGCTGTTTTTT

v_call: TRBV7-9
d_call: TRBD2
j_call: TRBJ2-3
clone_size: few
cdr3_aa: CASSHPRTSGNPSTDTQYF
cdr3_nt: TGTGCCAGCAGCCACCCACGGACTAGCGGGAATCCTAGCACAGATACGCAGTATTTT

v_call: TRBV2
d_call: -
j_call: TRBJ1-2
clone_size: -
cdr3_aa: CASSGAQGFDGYTF
cdr3_nt: TGTGCCAGCAGTGGAGCACAGGGTTTTGATGGCTACACCTTC

v_call: TRBV5-1
d_call: -
j_call: TRBJ2-7
clone_size: many
cdr3_aa: CASSLSDFAYEQYF
cdr3_nt: TGCGCCAGCAGCTTGTCGGATTTTGCGTACGAGCAGTACTTC

v_call: TRBV19
d_call: -
j_call: TRBJ1-5
clone_size: many
cdr3_aa: CASSYGSNQPQHF
cdr3_nt: TGTGCCAGTAGTTACGGCAGCAATCAGCCCCAGCATTTT

v_call: TRBV11-2
d_call: TRBD1
j_call: TRBJ1-6
clone_size: -
cdr3_aa: CASSHTGTGNSPLHF
cdr3_nt: TGTGCCAGCAGCCATACCGGGACAGGGAATTCACCCCTCCACTTT

v_call: TRBV6-1
d_call: TRBD1
j_call: TRBJ2-4
clone_size: many
cdr3_aa: CASSYTGGAIQAKNIQYF
cdr3_nt: TGTGCCAGCAGTTATACAGGGGGCGCCATCCAAGCCAAAAACATTCAGTACTTC

v_call: TRBV11-2
d_call: -
j_call: TRBJ2-7
clone_size: many
cdr3_aa: CASSFQGGAGYEQYF
cdr3_nt: TGTGCCAGCAGCTTCCAGGGTGGGGCGGGATACGAGCAGTACTTC

v_call: TRBV7-9
d_call: -
j_call: TRBJ1-5
clone_size: -
cdr3_aa: CASSWGNQPQHF
cdr3_nt: TGTGCCAGCAGCTGGGGTAATCAGCCCCAGCATTTT

v_call: TRBV12-3/TRBV12-4
d_call: -
j_call: TRBJ1-5
clone_size: many
cdr3_aa: CASSLGSNQPQHF
cdr3_nt: TGTGCCAGCAGTTTAGGTAGCAATCAGCCCCAGCATTTT

v_call: TRBV7-9
d_call: -
j_call: TRBJ2-6
clone_size: many
cdr3_aa: CASSSLEGVSGANVLTF
cdr3_nt: TGTGCCAGCAGCTCACTGGAAGGGGTTTCTGGGGCCAACGTCCTGACTTTC

v_call: TRBV20-1
d_call: TRBD1
j_call: TRBJ1-1
clone_size: few
cdr3_aa: CSAELGQGHTEAFF
cdr3_nt: TGCAGTGCCGAATTAGGACAGGGGCACACTGAAGCTTTCTTT

v_call: TRBV20-1
d_call: TRBD2
j_call: TRBJ2-1
clone_size: -
cdr3_aa: CSARVTPGTSKSSYNEQLF
cdr3_nt: TGCAGTGCTAGAGTTACTCCCGGGACTAGCAAGAGCTCCTACAATGAGCAGCTCTTC

v_call: TRBV5-1
d_call: TRBD1
j_call: TRBJ1-2
clone_size: many
cdr3_aa: CASSSSGQVNYGYTF
cdr3_nt: TGCGCCAGCAGCTCCTCGGGACAGGTTAACTATGGCTACACCTTC

v_call: TRBV19
d_call: TRBD2
j_call: TRBJ2-1
clone_size: many
cdr3_aa: CASRPLAGGPNEQFF
cdr3_nt: TGTGCCAGTAGACCACTAGCGGGAGGGCCGAATGAGCAGTTCTTC

v_call: TRBV12-3/TRBV12-4
d_call: -
j_call: TRBJ2-1
clone_size: few
cdr3_aa: CASSRDGQFNNEQFF
cdr3_nt: TGTGCCAGCAGTCGGGACGGACAGTTCAACAATGAGCAGTTCTTC

v_call: TRBV5-1
d_call: TRBD1
j_call: TRBJ2-5
clone_size: few
cdr3_aa: CASSPDRVGQETQYF
cdr3_nt: TGCGCCAGCAGCCCGGACAGGGTCGGGCAAGAGACCCAGTACTTC

v_call: TRBV6-1
d_call: -
j_call: TRBJ2-7
clone_size: many
cdr3_aa: CASSRARSSYEQYF
cdr3_nt: TGTGCCAGCAGCAGGGCCCGAAGCTCCTACGAGCAGTACTTC

v_call: TRBV18
d_call: TRBD1
j_call: TRBJ1-1
clone_size: many
cdr3_aa: CASSRPGQGSEAFF
cdr3_nt: TGTGCCAGCTCCCGACCGGGACAGGGGTCTGAAGCTTTCTTT

v_call: TRBV27
d_call: -
j_call: TRBJ2-3
clone_size: many
cdr3_aa: CASSFLGGRAPDTQYF
cdr3_nt: TGTGCCAGCAGTTTTCTAGGGGGGAGGGCCCCAGATACGCAGTATTTT

v_call: TRBV11-2
d_call: TRBD1
j_call: TRBJ1-2
clone_size: medium-sized
cdr3_aa: CASSSPGQARGYGYTF
cdr3_nt: TGTGCCAGCAGCTCTCCCGGACAGGCCCGGGGTTATGGCTACACCTTC

v_call: TRBV12-5
d_call: -
j_call: TRBJ2-1
clone_size: many
cdr3_aa: CASGFLALGEQFF
cdr3_nt: TGTGCTAGTGGTTTTCTAGCCCTTGGGGAGCAGTTCTTC

v_call: TRBV6-5
d_call: -
j_call: TRBJ2-7
clone_size: few
cdr3_aa: CASIYEAGNYEQYF
cdr3_nt: TGTGCCAGCATTTACGAGGCGGGCAACTACGAGCAGTACTTC

v_call: TRBV20-1
d_call: TRBD2
j_call: TRBJ2-7
clone_size: many
cdr3_aa: CSATGTSGRASSWEQYF
cdr3_nt: TGCAGTGCGACCGGGACTAGCGGGAGGGCCTCTTCGTGGGAGCAGTACTTC

v_call: TRBV6-5
d_call: TRBD2
j_call: TRBJ2-1
clone_size: few
cdr3_aa: CASSLESGRGNEQFF
cdr3_nt: TGTGCCAGCAGCTTAGAGAGCGGGAGGGGTAATGAGCAGTTCTTC

v_call: TRBV28
d_call: -
j_call: TRBJ2-7
clone_size: -
cdr3_aa: CASSAPGPRSYEQYF
cdr3_nt: TGTGCCAGCAGTGCGCCGGGTCCCAGGTCATACGAGCAGTACTTC

v_call: TRBV15
d_call: TRBD1
j_call: TRBJ1-2
clone_size: -
cdr3_aa: CATSRVGTGTGYTF
cdr3_nt: TGTGCCACCAGCAGAGTGGGGACAGGGACCGGCTACACCTTC

v_call: TRBV6-1
d_call: TRBD1
j_call: TRBJ2-5
clone_size: many
cdr3_aa: CASSQDRLTQYF
cdr3_nt: TGTGCCAGCAGTCAGGACAGGCTTACCCAGTACTTC

v_call: TRBV28
d_call: -
j_call: TRBJ1-4
clone_size: many
cdr3_aa: CASSLSGGRGEYEKLFF
cdr3_nt: TGTGCCAGCAGCCTATCGGGGGGGCGCGGAGAGTATGAAAAACTGTTTTTT

v_call: TRBV20-1
d_call: TRBD2
j_call: TRBJ2-7
clone_size: many
cdr3_aa: CSATVLAGGDEQYF
cdr3_nt: TGCAGTGCTACAGTACTAGCGGGAGGGGACGAGCAGTACTTC

v_call: TRBV6-1
d_call: TRBD1
j_call: TRBJ2-7
clone_size: many
cdr3_aa: CASRSGQGVNYEQYF
cdr3_nt: TGTGCCAGCAGGTCGGGACAGGGCGTCAACTACGAGCAGTACTTC

v_call: TRBV6-9
d_call: -
j_call: TRBJ2-7
clone_size: few
cdr3_aa: CASSSHNYEQYF
cdr3_nt: TGTGCCAGCAGTTCTCATAACTACGAGCAGTACTTC

v_call: TRBV7-8
d_call: TRBD2
j_call: TRBJ2-3
clone_size: many
cdr3_aa: CASSLAGRGTDTQYF
cdr3_nt: TGTGCCAGCAGCTTAGCGGGGAGGGGCACAGATACGCAGTATTTT

v_call: TRBV10-2
d_call: TRBD2
j_call: TRBJ2-2
clone_size: -
cdr3_aa: CASRGTTLSDGELFF
cdr3_nt: TGCGCCAGCAGGGGGACTACCCTCAGCGACGGGGAGCTGTTTTTT

v_call: TRBV4-1
d_call: TRBD2
j_call: TRBJ2-7
clone_size: few
cdr3_aa: CASSQPLAGLYEQYF
cdr3_nt: TGCGCCAGCAGCCAACCGCTAGCGGGACTTTACGAGCAGTACTTC

v_call: TRBV3-1
d_call: -
j_call: TRBJ1-1
clone_size: -
cdr3_aa: CASGDWPRAFF
cdr3_nt: TGTGCCAGCGGAGACTGGCCCCGCGCTTTCTTT

v_call: TRBV6-2/TRBV6-3
d_call: -
j_call: TRBJ2-3
clone_size: few
cdr3_aa: CASSVTQSTDTQYF
cdr3_nt: TGCGCCAGCAGTGTTACCCAAAGCACAGATACGCAGTATTTT